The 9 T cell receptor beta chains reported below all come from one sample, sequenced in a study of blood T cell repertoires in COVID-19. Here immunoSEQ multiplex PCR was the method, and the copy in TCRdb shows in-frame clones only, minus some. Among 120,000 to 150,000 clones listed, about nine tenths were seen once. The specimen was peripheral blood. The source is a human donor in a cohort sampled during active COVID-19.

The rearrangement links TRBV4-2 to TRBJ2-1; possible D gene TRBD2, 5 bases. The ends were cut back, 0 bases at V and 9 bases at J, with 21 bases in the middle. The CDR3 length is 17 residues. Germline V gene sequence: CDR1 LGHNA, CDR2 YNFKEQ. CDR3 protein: CASSQDRRFLAGGEQFF. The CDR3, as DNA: TGTGCCAGCAGCCAAGATCGACGGTTTCTAGCAGGTGGTGAGCAGTTCTTC.

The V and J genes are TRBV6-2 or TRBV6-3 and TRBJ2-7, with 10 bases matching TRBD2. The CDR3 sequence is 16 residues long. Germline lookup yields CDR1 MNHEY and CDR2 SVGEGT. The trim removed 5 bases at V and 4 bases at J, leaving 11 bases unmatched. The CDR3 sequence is CASSHIIAGGRYEQYF. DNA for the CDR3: TGTGCCAGCAGTCACATTATAGCGGGAGGTCGGTACGAGCAGTACTTC.

The CDR3 region has the DNA TGTGCCAGCAGTGTTGGGGGGGCGCGAGCAGATACGCAGTATTTT. Its translation: CASSVGGARADTQYF. The chain recombines TRBV7-3 with TRBJ2-3; possible D gene TRBD2, 7 bases. The V end was cut by 6 bases, the J end by 4 bases, with 17 bases between. The germline V gene encodes CDR1 SGHTA and CDR2 FQGTGA. This CDR3 has 15 residues.

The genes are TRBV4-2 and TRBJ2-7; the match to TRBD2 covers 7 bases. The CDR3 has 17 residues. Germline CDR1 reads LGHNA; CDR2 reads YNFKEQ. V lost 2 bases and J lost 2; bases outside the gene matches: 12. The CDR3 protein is CASSQQASGLTPYEQYF. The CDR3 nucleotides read TGTGCCAGCAGCCAACAGGCTAGCGGTTTAACCCCCTACGAGCAGTACTTC.

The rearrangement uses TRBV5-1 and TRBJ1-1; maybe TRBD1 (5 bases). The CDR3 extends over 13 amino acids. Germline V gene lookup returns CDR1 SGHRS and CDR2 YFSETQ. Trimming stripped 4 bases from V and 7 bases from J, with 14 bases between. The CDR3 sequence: CASSRATDSEAFF. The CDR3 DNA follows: TGCGCCAGCAGCCGGGCAACAGACAGTGAAGCTTTCTTT. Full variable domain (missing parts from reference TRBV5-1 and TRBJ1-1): KAGVTQTPRYLIKTRGQQVTLSCSPISGHRSVSWYQQTPGQGLQFLFEYFSETQRNKGNFPGRFSGRQFSNSRSEMNVSTLELGDSALYLCASSRATDSEAFFGQGTRLTVV.

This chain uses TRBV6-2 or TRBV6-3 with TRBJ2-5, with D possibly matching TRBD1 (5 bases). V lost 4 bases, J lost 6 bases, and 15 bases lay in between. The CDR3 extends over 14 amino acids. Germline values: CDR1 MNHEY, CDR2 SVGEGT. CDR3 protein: CASSSPDSIKTQYF. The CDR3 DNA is TGTGCCAGCAGTTCCCCCGACAGCATTAAGACCCAGTACTTC.

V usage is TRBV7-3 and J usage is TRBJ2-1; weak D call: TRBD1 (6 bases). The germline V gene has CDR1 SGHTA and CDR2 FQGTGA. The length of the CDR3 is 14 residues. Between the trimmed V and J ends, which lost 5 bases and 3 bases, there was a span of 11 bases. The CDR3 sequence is CASSITGNYNEQFF. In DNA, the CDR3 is TGTGCCAGCAGCATCACAGGGAACTACAATGAGCAGTTCTTC.

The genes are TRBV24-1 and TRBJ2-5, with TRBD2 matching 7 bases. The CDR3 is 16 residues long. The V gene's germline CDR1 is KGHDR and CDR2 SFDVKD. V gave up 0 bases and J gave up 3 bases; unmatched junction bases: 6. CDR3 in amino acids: CATSDLQFAGEETQYF. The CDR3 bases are TGTGCCACCAGTGATTTGCAATTCGCGGGAGAAGAGACCCAGTACTTC.

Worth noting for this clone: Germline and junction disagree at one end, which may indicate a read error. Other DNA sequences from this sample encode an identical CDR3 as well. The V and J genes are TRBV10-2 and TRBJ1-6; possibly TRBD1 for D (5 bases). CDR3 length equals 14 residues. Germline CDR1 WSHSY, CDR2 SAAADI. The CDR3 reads CASSGANYNSPLHF. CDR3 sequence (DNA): TGTGCCAGCAGTGGGGCTAACTATAATTCACCCCTCCACTTT.